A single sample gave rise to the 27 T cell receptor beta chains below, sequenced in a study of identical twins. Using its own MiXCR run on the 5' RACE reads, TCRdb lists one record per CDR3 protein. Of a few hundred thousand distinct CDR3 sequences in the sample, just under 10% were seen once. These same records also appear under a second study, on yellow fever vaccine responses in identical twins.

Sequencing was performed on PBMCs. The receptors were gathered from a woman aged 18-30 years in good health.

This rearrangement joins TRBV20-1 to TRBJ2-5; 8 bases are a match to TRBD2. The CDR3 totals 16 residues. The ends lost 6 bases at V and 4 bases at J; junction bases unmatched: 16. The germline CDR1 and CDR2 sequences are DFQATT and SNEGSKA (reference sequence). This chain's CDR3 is CSASARGREGLETQYF. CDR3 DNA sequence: TGCAGTGCCTCTGCCCGGGGTCGGGAGGGCCTAGAGACCCAGTACTTC.

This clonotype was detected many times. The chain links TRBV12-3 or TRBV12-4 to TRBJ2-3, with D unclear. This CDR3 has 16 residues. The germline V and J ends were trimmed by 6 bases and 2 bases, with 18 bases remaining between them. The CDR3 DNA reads TGTGCCAGCAGCAGACTGACTCGATCTTACACAGATACGCAGTATTTT. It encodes CASSRLTRSYTDTQYF.

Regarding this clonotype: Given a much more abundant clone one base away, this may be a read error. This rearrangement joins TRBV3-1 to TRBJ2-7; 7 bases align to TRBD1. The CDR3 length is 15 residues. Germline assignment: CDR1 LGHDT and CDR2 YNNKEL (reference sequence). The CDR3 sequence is CASCQVGTAPYEQYF. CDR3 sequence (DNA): TGTGCCAGCTGCCAAGTCGGGACAGCTCCCTACGAGCAGTACTTC.

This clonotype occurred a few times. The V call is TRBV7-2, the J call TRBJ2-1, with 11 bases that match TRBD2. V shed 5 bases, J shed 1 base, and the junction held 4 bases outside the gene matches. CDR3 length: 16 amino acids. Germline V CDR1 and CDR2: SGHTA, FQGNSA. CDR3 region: CASSVTSGISYNEQFF. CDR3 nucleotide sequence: TGTGCCAGCAGCGTGACTAGCGGGATATCCTACAATGAGCAGTTCTTC. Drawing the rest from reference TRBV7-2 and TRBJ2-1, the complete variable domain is GAGVSQSPSNKVTEKGKDVELRCDPISGHTALYWYRQSLGQGLEFLIYFQGNSAPDKSGLPSDRFSAERTGGSVSTLTIQRTQQEDSAVYLCASSVTSGISYNEQFFGPGTRLTVL.

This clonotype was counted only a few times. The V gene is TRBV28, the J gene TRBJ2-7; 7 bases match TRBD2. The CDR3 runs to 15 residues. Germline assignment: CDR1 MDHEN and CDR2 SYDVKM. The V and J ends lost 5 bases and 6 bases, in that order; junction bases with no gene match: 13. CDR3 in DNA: TGTGCCAGCAGTGGCCTGGCGCGGGAGTCTGGCGAGCAGTACTTC. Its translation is CASSGLARESGEQYF.

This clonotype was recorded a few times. CDR3 nucleotides: TGCAGTGCTAGACCCGGGACAGCTAATGAAAAACTGTTTTTT. It codes for CSARPGTANEKLFF. The chain links TRBV20-1 to TRBJ1-4, with 7 positions matching TRBD1. Per the germline V gene, CDR1 is DFQATT and CDR2 is SNEGSKA (reference sequence). V was pared by 2 bases and J by 3 bases, with 3 bases of the junction left unmatched. The CDR3 sequence is 14 residues long.

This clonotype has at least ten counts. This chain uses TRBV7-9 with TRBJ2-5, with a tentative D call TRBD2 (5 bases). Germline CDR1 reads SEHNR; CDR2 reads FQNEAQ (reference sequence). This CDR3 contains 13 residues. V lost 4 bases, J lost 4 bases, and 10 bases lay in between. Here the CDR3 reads CASSSGVLETQYF. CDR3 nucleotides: TGTGCCAGCAGCTCCGGGGTTCTAGAGACCCAGTACTTC. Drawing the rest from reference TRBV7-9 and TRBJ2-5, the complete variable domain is DTGVSQNPRHKITKRGQNVTFRCDPISEHNRLYWYRQTLGQGPEFLTYFQNEAQLEKSRLLSDRFSAERPKGSFSTLEIQRTEQGDSAMYLCASSSGVLETQYFGPGTRLLVL.

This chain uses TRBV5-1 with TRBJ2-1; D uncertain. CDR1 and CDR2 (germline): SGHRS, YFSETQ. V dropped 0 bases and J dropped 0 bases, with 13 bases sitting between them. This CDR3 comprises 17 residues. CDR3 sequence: CASSLEPSPSSYNEQFF. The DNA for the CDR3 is TGCGCCAGCAGCTTGGAACCGAGCCCGAGCTCCTACAATGAGCAGTTCTTC.

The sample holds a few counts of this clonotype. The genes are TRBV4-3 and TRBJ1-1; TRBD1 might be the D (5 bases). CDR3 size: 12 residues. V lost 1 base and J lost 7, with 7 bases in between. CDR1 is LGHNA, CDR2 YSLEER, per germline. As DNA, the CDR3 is TGCGCCAGCAGCCAAGGGGGGGGTGAAGCTTTCTTT. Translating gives CASSQGGGEAFF.

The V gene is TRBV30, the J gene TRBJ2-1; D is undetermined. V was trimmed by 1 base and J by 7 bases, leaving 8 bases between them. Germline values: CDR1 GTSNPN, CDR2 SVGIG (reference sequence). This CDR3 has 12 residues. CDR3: CAWSENRNEQFF. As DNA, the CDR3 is TGTGCCTGGAGTGAGAACAGAAATGAGCAGTTCTTC.

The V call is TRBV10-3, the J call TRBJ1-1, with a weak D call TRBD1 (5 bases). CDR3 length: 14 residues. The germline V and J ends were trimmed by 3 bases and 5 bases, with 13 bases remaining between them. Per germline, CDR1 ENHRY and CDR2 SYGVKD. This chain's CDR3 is CAISDQGWLTEAFF. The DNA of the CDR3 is TGTGCCATCAGTGATCAGGGCTGGTTGACTGAAGCTTTCTTT.

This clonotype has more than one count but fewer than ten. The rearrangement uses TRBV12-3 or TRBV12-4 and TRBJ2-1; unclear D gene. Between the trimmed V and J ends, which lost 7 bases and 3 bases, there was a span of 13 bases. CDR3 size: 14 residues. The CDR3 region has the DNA TGTGCCAGCACTCCTGGGCGGTTCTACAATGAGCAGTTCTTC. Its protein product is CASTPGRFYNEQFF.

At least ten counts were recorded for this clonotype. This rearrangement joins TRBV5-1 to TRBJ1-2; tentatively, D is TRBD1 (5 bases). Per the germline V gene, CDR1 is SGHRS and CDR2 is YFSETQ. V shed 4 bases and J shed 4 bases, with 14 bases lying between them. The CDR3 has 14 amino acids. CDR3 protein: CASSGGPGPYGYTF. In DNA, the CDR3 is TGCGCCAGCAGCGGTGGTCCGGGACCCTATGGCTACACCTTC.

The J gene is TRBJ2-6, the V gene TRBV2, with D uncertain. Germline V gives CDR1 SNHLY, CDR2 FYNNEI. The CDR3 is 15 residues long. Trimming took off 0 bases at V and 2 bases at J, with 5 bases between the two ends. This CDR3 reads CASSEAPPGANVLTF. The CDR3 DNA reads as TGTGCCAGCAGTGAAGCCCCCCCTGGGGCCAACGTCCTGACTTTC. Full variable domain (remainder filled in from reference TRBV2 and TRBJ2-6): EPEVTQTPSHQVTQMGQEVILRCVPISNHLYFYWYRQILGQKVEFLVSFYNNEISEKSEIFDDQFSVERPDGSNFTLKIRSTKLEDSAMYFCASSEAPPGANVLTFGAGSRLTVL.

The CDR3 nucleotides read TGTGCCAGCAGCTTAGGGATGGCGGGCACAGATACGCAGTATTTT. This translates into CASSLGMAGTDTQYF. The V call is TRBV7-6, the J call TRBJ2-3; the D is unclear. The CDR3 spans 15 residues. Germline V gives CDR1 SGHVS, CDR2 FNYEAQ. With 1 base removed from V and 1 base from J, the gap between germline ends came to 9 bases. Together with reference TRBV7-6 and TRBJ2-3, the CDR3 gives the full variable domain: GAGVSQSPRYKVTKRGQDVALRCDPISGHVSLYWYRQALGQGPEFLTYFNYEAQQDKSGLPNDRFSAERPEGSISTLTIQRTEQRDSAMYRCASSLGMAGTDTQYFGPGTRLTVL.

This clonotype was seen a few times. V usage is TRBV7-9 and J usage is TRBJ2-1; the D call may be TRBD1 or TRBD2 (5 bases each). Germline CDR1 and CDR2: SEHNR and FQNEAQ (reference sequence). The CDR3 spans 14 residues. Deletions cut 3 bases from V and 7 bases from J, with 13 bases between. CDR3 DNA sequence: TGTGCCAGCAGCTTTCCGGGACCGCGGAATGAGCAGTTCTTC. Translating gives CASSFPGPRNEQFF.

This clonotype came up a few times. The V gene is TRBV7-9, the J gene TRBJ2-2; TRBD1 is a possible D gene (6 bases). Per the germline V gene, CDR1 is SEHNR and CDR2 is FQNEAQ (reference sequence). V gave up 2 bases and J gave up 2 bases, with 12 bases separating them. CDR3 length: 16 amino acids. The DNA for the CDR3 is TGTGCCAGCAGCTTAAGGGGGACGGGAAACACCGGGGAGCTGTTTTTT. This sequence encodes CASSLRGTGNTGELFF. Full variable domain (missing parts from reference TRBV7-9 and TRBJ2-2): DTGVSQNPRHKITKRGQNVTFRCDPISEHNRLYWYRQTLGQGPEFLTYFQNEAQLEKSRLLSDRFSAERPKGSFSTLEIQRTEQGDSAMYLCASSLRGTGNTGELFFGEGSRLTVL.

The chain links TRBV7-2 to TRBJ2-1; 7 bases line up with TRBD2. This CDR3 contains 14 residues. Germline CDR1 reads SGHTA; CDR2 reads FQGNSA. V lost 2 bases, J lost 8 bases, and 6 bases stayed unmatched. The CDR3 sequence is CASSLMRGGDEQFF. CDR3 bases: TGTGCCAGCAGCTTAATGAGGGGAGGGGATGAGCAGTTCTTC.

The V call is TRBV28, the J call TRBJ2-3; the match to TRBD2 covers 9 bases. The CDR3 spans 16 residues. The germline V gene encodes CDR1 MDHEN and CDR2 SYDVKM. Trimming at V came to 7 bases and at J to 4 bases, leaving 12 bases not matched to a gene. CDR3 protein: CASTPSTSGYPDTQYF. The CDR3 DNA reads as TGTGCCAGCACTCCTTCGACTAGCGGATATCCAGATACGCAGTATTTT.

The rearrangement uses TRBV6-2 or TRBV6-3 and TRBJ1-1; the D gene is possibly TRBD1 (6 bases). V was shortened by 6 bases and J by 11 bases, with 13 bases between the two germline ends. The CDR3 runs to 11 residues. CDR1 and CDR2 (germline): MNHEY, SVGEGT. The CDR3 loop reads CASSAAGEAFF. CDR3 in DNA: TGTGCCAGCAGCGCGGCAGGGGAGGCTTTCTTT.

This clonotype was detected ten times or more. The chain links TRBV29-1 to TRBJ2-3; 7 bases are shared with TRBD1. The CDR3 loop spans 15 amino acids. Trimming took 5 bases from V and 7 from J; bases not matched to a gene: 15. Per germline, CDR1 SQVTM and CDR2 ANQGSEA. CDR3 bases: TGCAGCGTTTTTGCGGTGGGGACAGTACGGAATACGCAGTATTTT. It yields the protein CSVFAVGTVRNTQYF.

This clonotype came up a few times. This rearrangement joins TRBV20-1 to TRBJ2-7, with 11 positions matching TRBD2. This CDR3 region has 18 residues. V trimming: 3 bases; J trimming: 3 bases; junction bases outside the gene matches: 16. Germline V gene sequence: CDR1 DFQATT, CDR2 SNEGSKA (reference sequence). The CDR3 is CSARSQGQLAGGGYEQYF. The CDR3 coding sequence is TGCAGTGCTAGGTCGCAGGGACAGCTAGCGGGAGGAGGCTACGAGCAGTACTTC.

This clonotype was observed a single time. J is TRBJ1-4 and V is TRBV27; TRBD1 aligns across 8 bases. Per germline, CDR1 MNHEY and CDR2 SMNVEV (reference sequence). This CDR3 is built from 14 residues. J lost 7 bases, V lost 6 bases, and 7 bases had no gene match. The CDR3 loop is CASRPTGVLEKLFF. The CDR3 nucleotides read TGTGCCAGCAGGCCGACAGGGGTCCTTGAAAAACTGTTTTTT.

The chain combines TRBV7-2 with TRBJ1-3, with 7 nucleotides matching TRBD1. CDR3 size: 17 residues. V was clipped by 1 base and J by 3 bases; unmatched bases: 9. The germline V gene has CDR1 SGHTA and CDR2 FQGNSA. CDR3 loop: CASSLGVTGSRGNTIYF. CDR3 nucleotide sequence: TGTGCCAGCAGCTTAGGGGTGACAGGGAGTCGTGGAAACACCATATATTTT. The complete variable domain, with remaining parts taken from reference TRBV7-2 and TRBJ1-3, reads GAGVSQSPSNKVTEKGKDVELRCDPISGHTALYWYRQSLGQGLEFLIYFQGNSAPDKSGLPSDRFSAERTGGSVSTLTIQRTQQEDSAVYLCASSLGVTGSRGNTIYFGEGSWLTVV.

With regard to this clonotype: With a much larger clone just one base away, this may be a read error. CDR3 sequence reads: CASSDLGLAGGTDTQYF. The CDR3 DNA reads as TGTGCCTCCAGTGATTTGGGGCTAGCGGGAGGAACAGATACGCAGTATTTT. The rearrangement links TRBV24-1 to TRBJ2-3; 11 nucleotides agree with TRBD2. This CDR3 has 17 residues. Germline values: CDR1 KGHDR, CDR2 SFDVKD.

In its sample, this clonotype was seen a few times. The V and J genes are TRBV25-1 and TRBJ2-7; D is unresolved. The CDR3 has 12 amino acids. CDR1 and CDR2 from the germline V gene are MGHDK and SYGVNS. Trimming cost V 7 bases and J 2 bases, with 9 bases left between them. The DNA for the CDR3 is TGTGCCAGCAAGTCAGGCCCCTACGAGCAGTACTTC. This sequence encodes CASKSGPYEQYF.

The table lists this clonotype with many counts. This chain's CDR3 is CASESLGTSHLREQFF. CDR3 bases: TGTGCCAGCGAGAGTCTGGGGACTAGCCATCTTAGGGAGCAGTTCTTC. The chain has TRBV4-2 and TRBJ2-1, with 9 bases lining up with TRBD2. J gave up 10 bases and V 8 bases, and 18 bases lay outside the gene matches. The germline CDR1 and CDR2 sequences are LGHNA and YNFKEQ. This CDR3 has 16 residues.